The 11 T cell receptor beta chains reported below all come from one sample, sequenced in a study of brain T cells in children with intractable seizures. Method: immunoSEQ multiplex PCR; TCRdb's copy keeps in-frame clones and lacks some. In the table there are under 400,000 clones, over 90% of which are singletons. The sample's time point: blood from clinic visit 5 months post-surgery; TSC patient then seizure free. The material was peripheral blood, obtained less than 6 months after surgery. These receptors originate from a boy in the first two years of life with tuberous sclerosis and intractable seizures.

The chain links TRBV30 to TRBJ1-4; the D gene is possibly TRBD1 (5 bases). This CDR3 has 14 residues. Per germline, CDR1 GTSNPN and CDR2 SVGIG (reference sequence). With 0 bases removed from V and 8 bases from J, the gap between germline ends came to 13 bases. CDR3 bases: TGTGCCTGGAGTGTGCGCAGGGAATCCGAAAAACTGTTTTTT. It translates to CAWSVRRESEKLFF. Full variable domain (missing parts from reference TRBV30 and TRBJ1-4): SQTIHQWPATLVQPVGSPLSLECTVEGTSNPNLYWYRQAAGRGLQLLFYSVGIGQISSEVPQNLSASRPQDRQFILSSKKLLLSDSGFYLCAWSVRRESEKLFFGSGTQLSVL.

CDR3 residues: CASSPTWGETEAFF. The CDR3 DNA is TGTGCCAGCAGTCCAACTTGGGGAGAAACTGAAGCTTTCTTT. The chain uses TRBV25-1 and TRBJ1-1; D is unclear. V was cut by 5 bases and J by 5 bases, with 15 bases left in between. The germline V gene encodes CDR1 MGHDK and CDR2 SYGVNS. The CDR3 totals 14 residues.

The chain employs TRBV13 and TRBJ2-5; 7 nucleotides match TRBD1. CDR1 and CDR2 from the germline V gene are PRHDT and FYEKMQ (reference sequence). The CDR3 runs to 15 residues. V lost 2 bases to trimming and J lost 2 bases; unmatched junction nucleotides: 5. In DNA, the CDR3 is TGTGCCAGCAGCTTATTTGGCAGGGGGCAAGAGACCCAGTACTTC. It encodes CASSLFGRGQETQYF.

The chain employs TRBV10-3 and TRBJ2-7; TRBD1 agrees at 7 bases. The length of the CDR3 is 16 residues. Germline V gene sequence: CDR1 ENHRY, CDR2 SYGVKD. J lost 5 bases, V lost 4 bases, and 14 bases had no gene match. CDR3 in DNA: TGTGCCATCAGTGGGCCCCGGACAGGTTTTCTTGACGAGCAGTACTTC. Translated: CAISGPRTGFLDEQYF.

The chain couples TRBV9 to TRBJ2-3; TRBD2 matches at 13 bases. CDR1 and CDR2 from the germline V gene are SGDLS and YYNGEE. J lost 8 bases, V lost 3 bases, and 3 bases had no gene match. This CDR3 has 14 amino acids. In DNA form, the CDR3 reads TGTGCCAGCAGCGGGACTAGCGGGAGTGTTACGCAGTATTTT. The encoded protein is CASSGTSGSVTQYF.

This chain links TRBV7-9 with TRBJ2-1; D remains unclear. This CDR3 contains 12 residues. Per germline, CDR1 SEHNR and CDR2 FQNEAQ (reference sequence). V was trimmed by 5 bases and J by 6 bases, leaving 8 bases between them. Here the CDR3 reads CASSPDFNEQFF. The CDR3 DNA sequence: TGTGCCAGCAGCCCCGACTTCAATGAGCAGTTCTTC. The entire variable domain, with the rest obtained from reference TRBV7-9 and TRBJ2-1, is as follows: DTGVSQNPRHKITKRGQNVTFRCDPISEHNRLYWYRQTLGQGPEFLTYFQNEAQLEKSRLLSDRFSAERPKGSFSTLEIQRTEQGDSAMYLCASSPDFNEQFFGPGTRLTVL.

The chain couples TRBV3-1 (or the pseudogene TRBV3-2) to TRBJ2-5, with unresolved D. The CDR3 has 15 amino acids. Trimming left V 0 bases short and J 1 base short, with 9 bases between. The germline V gene encodes CDR1 LGHDT and CDR2 YNNKEL (reference sequence). CDR3 DNA sequence: TGTGCCAGCAGCCAAGATATTCTTAGCCAAGAGACCCAGTACTTC. Protein sequence: CASSQDILSQETQYF.

In this sample, this clone turned up a few times. The rearrangement links TRBV7-8 to TRBJ1-5; D not resolved. Trimming shortened V by 2 bases and J by 3 bases, and 14 bases separated the two germline ends. CDR1 is SGHVS, CDR2 FQNEAQ, per germline. The CDR3 is 16 amino acids. CDR3: CASSLTTSGLNQPQHF. The CDR3 nucleotides read TGTGCCAGCAGCTTAACGACGTCCGGACTCAATCAGCCCCAGCATTTT.

The chain recombines TRBV7-2 with TRBJ2-2; a possible D gene is TRBD2 (6 bases). The CDR3 covers 16 residues. CDR1 is SGHTA and CDR2 is FQGNSA in the germline V gene. V was cut by 2 bases and J by 2 bases, with 12 bases left in between. CDR3 nucleotides: TGTGCCAGCAGCTTATCGGCGGGGATCAACACCGGGGAGCTGTTTTTT. Its translation is CASSLSAGINTGELFF.

The chain uses TRBV6-6 and TRBJ1-1; D might be TRBD1 (5 bases). CDR1 and CDR2 from the germline V gene are MNHNY and SVGAGI (reference sequence). The CDR3 sequence is 13 residues long. V lost 8 bases and J lost 4, with 14 bases in between. CDR3 nucleotide sequence: TGTGCCAGCTCGATGCTGGGGGGCACTGAAGCTTTCTTT. Translation gives CASSMLGGTEAFF.

The chain employs TRBV7-9 and TRBJ2-1, with 9 bases aligning to TRBD1. The CDR3 is 14 amino acids. Germline values: CDR1 SEHNR, CDR2 FQNEAQ (reference sequence). J gave up 7 bases and V 8 bases, and 9 bases lay outside the gene matches. In nucleotides, the CDR3 is TGTGCCAGCGACGCCGGGACAGGGTCAAATGAGCAGTTCTTC. Its translation: CASDAGTGSNEQFF.